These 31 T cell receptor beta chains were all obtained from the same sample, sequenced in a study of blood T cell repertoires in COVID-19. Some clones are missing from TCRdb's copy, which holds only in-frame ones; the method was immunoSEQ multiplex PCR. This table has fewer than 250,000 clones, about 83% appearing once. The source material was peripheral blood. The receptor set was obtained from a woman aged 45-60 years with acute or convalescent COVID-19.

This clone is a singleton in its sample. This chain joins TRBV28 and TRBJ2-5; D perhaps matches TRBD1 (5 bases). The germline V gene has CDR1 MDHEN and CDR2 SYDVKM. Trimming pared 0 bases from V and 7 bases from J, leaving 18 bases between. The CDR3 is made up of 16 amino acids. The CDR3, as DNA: TGTGCCAGCAGTTTATGGGGGCCTGTTGTGGTCGGGACCCAGTACTTC. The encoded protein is CASSLWGPVVVGTQYF.

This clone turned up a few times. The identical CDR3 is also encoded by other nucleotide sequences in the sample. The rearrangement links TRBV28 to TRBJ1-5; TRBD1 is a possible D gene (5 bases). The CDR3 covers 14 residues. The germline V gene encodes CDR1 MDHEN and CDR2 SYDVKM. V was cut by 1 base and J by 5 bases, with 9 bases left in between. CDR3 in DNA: TGTGCCAGCAGTTTATTCAGGGCTCATCAGCCCCAGCATTTT. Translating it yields CASSLFRAHQPQHF.

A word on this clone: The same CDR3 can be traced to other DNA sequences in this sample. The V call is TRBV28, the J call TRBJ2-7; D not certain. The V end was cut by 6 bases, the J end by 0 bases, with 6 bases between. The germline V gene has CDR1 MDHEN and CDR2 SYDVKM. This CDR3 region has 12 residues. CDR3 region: CASSSSSYEQYF. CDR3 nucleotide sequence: TGTGCCAGCAGCTCCAGCTCCTACGAGCAGTACTTC.

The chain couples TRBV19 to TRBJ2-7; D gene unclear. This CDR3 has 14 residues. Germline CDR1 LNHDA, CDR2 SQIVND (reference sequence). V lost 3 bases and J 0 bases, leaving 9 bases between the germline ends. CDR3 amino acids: CASSIGGNSYEQYF. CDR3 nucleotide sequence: TGTGCCAGTAGTATTGGCGGCAACTCCTACGAGCAGTACTTC. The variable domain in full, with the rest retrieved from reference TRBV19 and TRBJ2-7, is DGGITQSPKYLFRKEGQNVTLSCEQNLNHDAMYWYRQDPGQGLRLIYYSQIVNDFQKGDIAEGYSVSREKKESFPLTVTSAQKNPTAFYLCASSIGGNSYEQYFGPGTRLTVT.

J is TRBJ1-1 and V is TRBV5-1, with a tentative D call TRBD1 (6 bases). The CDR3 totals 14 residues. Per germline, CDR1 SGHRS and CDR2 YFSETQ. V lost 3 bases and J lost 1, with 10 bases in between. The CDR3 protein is CASSSQGPNTEAFF. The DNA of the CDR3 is TGCGCCAGCAGCTCTCAGGGGCCGAACACTGAAGCTTTCTTT.

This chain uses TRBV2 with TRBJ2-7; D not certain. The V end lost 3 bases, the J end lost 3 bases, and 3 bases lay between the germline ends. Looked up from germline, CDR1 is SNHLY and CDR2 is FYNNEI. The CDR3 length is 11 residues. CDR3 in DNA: TGTGCCAGCAGTGACTACTACGAGCAGTACTTC. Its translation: CASSDYYEQYF.

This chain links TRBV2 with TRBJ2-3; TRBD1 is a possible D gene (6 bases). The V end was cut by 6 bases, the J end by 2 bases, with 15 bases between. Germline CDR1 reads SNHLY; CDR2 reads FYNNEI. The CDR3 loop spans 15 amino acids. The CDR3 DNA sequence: TGTGCCAGCAGCGCCGACAGGTTTACCACAGATACGCAGTATTTT. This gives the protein CASSADRFTTDTQYF.

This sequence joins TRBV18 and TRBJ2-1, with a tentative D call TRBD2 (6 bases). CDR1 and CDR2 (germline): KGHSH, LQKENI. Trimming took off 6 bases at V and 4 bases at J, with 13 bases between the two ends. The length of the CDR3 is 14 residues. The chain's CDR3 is CASSERVDYNEQFF. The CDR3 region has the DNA TGTGCCAGCTCTGAGCGGGTAGATTACAATGAGCAGTTCTTC.

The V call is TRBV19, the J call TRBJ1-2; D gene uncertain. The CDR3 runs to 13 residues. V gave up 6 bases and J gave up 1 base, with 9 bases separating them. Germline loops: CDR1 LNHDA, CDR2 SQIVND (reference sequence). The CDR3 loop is CASRADVNYGYTF. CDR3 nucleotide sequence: TGTGCCAGTAGGGCGGATGTTAACTATGGCTACACCTTC.

The CDR3 nucleotides are TGTGCCAGCAGCCCCATTTCCGGTGGTGAGCAGTTCTTC. This encodes CASSPISGGEQFF. This chain links TRBV3-1 (or the pseudogene TRBV3-2) with TRBJ2-1, with no clear D. The CDR3 is 13 residues long. In germline, CDR1 is LGHDT, CDR2 YNNKEL (reference sequence). Trimming took off 4 bases at V and 9 bases at J, with 13 bases between the two ends.

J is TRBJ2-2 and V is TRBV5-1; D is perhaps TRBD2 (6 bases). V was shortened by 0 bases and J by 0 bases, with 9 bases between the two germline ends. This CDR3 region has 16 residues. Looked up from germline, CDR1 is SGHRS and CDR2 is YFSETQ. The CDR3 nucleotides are TGCGCCAGCAGCTTGGCCGCGGGACCGAACACCGGGGAGCTGTTTTTT. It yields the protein CASSLAAGPNTGELFF.

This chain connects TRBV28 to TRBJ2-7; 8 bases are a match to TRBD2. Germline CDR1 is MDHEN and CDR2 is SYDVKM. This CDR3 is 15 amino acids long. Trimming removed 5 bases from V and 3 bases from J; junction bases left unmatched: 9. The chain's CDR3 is CASSTGGQSNYEQYF. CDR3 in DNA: TGTGCCAGCAGTACGGGGGGGCAGTCAAACTACGAGCAGTACTTC.

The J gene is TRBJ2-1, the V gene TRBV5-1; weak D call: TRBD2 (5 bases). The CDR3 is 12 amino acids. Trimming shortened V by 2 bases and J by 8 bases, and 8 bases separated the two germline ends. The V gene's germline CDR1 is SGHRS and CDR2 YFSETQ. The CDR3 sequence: CASSFPRDEQFF. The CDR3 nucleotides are TGCGCCAGCAGCTTTCCGAGGGATGAGCAGTTCTTC.

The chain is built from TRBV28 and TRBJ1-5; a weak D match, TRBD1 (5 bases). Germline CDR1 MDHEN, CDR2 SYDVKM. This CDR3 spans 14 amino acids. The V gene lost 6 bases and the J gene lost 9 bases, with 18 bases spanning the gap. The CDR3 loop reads CASRGGNRIGPQHF. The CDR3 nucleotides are TGTGCCAGCAGGGGGGGGAACAGGATAGGGCCCCAGCATTTT.

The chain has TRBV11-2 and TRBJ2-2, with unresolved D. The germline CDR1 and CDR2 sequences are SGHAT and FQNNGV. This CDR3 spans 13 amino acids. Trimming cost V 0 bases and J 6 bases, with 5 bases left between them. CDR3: CASSLDWPGELFF. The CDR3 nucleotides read TGTGCCAGCAGCTTAGACTGGCCCGGGGAGCTGTTTTTT.

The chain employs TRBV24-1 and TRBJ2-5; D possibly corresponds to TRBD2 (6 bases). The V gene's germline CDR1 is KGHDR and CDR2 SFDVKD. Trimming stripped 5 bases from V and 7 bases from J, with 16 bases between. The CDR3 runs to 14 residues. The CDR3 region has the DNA TGTGCCACCAGTGGGGGGGACTCCTGGGGGACCCAGTACTTC. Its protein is CATSGGDSWGTQYF.

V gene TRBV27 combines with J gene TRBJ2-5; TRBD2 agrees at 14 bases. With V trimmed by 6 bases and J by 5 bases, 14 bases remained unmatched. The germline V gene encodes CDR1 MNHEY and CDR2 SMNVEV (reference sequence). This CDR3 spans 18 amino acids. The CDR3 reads CASREGSGLAGEEETQYF. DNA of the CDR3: TGTGCCAGCAGGGAGGGTTCGGGACTAGCGGGAGAGGAGGAGACCCAGTACTTC.

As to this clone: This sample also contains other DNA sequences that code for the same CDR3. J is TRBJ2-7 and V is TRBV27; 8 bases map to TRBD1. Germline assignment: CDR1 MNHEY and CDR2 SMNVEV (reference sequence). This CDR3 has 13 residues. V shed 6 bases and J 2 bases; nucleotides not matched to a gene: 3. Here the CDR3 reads CASSRQGPYEQYF. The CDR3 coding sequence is TGTGCCAGCAGCAGACAGGGGCCCTACGAGCAGTACTTC.

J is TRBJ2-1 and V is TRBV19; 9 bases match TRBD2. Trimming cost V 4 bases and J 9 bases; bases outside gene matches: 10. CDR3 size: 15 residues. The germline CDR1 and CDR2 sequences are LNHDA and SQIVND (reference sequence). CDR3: CASSTGLAYRIEQFF. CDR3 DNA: TGTGCCAGTAGTACGGGACTAGCCTACAGGATTGAGCAGTTCTTC.

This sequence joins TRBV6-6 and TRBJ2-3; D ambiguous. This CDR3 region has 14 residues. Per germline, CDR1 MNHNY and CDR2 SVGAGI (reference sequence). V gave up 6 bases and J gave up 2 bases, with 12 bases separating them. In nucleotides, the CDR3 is TGTGCCAGCAGCCCAACTACCCTCACAGATACGCAGTATTTT. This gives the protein CASSPTTLTDTQYF.

CDR3 in DNA: TGTGCCAGCAGGGGGGGGAGCACTGAAGCTTTCTTT. Translation: CASRGGSTEAFF. The chain couples TRBV6-5 to TRBJ1-1; weak D call: TRBD1 (5 bases). V was cut by 6 bases and J by 4 bases, with 9 bases left in between. This CDR3 has 12 amino acids. In germline, CDR1 is MNHEY, CDR2 SVGAGI.

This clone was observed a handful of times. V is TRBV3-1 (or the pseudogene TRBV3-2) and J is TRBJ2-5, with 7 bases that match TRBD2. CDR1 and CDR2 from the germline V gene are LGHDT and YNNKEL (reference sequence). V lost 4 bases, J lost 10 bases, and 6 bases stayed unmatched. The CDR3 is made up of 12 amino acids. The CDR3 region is CASSPRERGQYF. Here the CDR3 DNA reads TGTGCCAGCAGCCCCCGGGAGCGGGGCCAGTACTTC.

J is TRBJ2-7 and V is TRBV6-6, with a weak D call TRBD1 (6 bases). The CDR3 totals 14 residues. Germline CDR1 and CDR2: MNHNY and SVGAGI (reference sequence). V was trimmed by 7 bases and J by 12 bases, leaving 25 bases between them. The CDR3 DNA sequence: TGTGCCAGCAACGACAGGCTCCCCCCTCTCCGTACGTACTTC. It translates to CASNDRLPPLRTYF.

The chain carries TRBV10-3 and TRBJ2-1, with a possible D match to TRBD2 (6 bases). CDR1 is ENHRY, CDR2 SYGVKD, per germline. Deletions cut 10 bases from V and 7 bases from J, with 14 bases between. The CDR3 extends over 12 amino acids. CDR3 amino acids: CASGGNTNEQFF. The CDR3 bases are TGTGCCAGCGGAGGGAATACTAATGAGCAGTTCTTC.

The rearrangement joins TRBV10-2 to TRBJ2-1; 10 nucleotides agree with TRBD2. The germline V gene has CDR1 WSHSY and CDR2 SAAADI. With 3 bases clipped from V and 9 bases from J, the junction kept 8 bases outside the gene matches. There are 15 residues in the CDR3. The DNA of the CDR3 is TGCGCCAGCAGTGATTACCTAGCGGGAGAGGTTGAGCAGTTCTTC. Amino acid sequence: CASSDYLAGEVEQFF.

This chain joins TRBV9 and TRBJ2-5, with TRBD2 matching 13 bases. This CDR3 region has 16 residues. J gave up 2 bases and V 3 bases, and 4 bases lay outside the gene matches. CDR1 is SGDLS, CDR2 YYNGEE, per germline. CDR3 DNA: TGTGCCAGCAGCGCGGGACTAGCGGGACCGCAAGAGACCCAGTACTTC. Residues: CASSAGLAGPQETQYF.

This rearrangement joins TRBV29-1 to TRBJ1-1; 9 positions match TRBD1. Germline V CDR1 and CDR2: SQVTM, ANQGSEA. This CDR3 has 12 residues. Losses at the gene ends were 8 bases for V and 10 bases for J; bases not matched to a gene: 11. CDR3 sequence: CSPYDADRGAFF. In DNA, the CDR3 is TGCAGCCCCTACGACGCGGACAGGGGAGCTTTCTTT.

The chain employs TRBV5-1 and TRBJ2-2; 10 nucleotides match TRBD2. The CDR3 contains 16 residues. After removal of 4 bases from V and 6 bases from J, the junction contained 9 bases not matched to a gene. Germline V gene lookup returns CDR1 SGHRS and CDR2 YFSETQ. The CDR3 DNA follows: TGCGCCAGCAGCCTCCGACTAGCGGGTCGGGCCGGGGAGCTGTTTTTT. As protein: CASSLRLAGRAGELFF.

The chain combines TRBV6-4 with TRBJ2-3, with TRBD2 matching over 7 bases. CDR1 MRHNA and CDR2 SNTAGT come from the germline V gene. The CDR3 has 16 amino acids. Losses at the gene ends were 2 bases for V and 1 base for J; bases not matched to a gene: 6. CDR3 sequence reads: CASSDAPTSGTDTQYF. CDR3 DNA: TGTGCCAGCAGTGACGCCCCAACTAGCGGCACAGATACGCAGTATTTT.

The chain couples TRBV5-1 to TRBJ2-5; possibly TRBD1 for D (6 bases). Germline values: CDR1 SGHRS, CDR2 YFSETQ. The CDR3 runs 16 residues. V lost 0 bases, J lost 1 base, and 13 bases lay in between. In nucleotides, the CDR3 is TGCGCCAGCAGCTTGGGATCGACAGGAGCCCAAGAGACCCAGTACTTC. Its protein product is CASSLGSTGAQETQYF.

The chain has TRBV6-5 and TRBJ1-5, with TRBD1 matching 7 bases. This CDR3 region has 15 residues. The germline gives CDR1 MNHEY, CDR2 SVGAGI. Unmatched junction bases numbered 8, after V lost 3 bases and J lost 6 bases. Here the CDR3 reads CASSYNRGQGQPQHF. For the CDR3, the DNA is TGTGCCAGCAGTTATAATAGGGGGCAGGGTCAGCCCCAGCATTTT.